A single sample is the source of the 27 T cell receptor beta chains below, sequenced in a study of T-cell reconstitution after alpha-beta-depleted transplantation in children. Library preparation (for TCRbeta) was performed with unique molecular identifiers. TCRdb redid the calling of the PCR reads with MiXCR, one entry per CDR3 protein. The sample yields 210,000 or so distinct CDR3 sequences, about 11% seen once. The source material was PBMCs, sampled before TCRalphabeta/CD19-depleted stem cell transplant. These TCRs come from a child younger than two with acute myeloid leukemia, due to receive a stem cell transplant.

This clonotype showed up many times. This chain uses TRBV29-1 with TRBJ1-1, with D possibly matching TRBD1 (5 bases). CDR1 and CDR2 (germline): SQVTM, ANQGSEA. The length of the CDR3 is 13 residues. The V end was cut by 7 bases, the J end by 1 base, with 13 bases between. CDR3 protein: CSACLGGNTEAFF. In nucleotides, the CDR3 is TGCAGCGCCTGCCTCGGGGGGAACACTGAAGCTTTCTTT.

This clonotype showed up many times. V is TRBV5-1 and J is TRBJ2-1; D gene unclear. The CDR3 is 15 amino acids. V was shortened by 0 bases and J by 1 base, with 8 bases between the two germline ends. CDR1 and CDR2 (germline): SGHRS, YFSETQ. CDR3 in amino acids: CASSLVALSYNEQFF. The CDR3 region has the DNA TGCGCCAGCAGCTTGGTAGCCTTGTCCTACAATGAGCAGTTCTTC.

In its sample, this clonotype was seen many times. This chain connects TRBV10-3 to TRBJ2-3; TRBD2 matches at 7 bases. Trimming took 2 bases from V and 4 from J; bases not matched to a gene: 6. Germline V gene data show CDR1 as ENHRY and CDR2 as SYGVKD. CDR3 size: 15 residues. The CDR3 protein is CAISEGRETADTQYF. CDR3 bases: TGTGCCATCAGTGAGGGGCGGGAGACCGCAGATACGCAGTATTTT.

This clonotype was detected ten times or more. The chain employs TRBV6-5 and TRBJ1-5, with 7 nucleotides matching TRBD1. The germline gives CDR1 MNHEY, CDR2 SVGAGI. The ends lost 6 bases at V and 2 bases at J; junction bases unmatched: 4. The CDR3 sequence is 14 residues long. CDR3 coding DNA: TGTGCCAGCAGCCACGACAGGGGCAATCAGCCCCAGCATTTT. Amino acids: CASSHDRGNQPQHF.

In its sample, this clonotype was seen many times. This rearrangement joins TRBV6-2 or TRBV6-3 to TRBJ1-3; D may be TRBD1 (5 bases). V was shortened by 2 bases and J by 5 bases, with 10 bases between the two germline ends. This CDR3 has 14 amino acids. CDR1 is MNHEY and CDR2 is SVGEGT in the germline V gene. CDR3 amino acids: CASSYGARRNTIYF. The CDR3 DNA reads TGTGCCAGCAGTTACGGGGCCCGAAGAAACACCATATATTTT.

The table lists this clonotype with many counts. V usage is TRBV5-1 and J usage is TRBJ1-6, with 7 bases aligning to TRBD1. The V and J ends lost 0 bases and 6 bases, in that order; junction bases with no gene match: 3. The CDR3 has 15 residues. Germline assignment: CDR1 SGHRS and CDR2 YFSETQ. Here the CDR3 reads CASSLEGARNSPLHF. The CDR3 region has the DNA TGCGCCAGCAGCTTGGAGGGGGCGCGTAATTCACCCCTCCACTTT.

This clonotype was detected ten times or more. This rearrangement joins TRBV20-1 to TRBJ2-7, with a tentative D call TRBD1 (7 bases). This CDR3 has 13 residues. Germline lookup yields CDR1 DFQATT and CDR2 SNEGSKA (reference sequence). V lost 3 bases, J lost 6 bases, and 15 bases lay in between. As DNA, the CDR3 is TGCAGTGCTAGCCGTAGACAGGGAGGCGAGCAGTACTTC. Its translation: CSASRRQGGEQYF.

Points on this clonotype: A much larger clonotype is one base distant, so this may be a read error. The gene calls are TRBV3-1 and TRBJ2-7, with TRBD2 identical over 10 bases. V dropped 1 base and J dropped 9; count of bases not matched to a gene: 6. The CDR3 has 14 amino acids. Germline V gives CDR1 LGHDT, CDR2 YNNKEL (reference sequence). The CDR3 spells CASSQAGTSEGQYF. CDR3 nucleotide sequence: TGTGCCAGCAGCCAAGCCGGGACTAGCGAAGGGCAGTACTTC.

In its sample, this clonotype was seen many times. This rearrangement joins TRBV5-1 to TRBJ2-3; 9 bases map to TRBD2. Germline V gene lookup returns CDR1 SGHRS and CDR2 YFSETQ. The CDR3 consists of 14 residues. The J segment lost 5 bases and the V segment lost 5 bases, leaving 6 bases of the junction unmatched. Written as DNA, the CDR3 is TGCGCCAGCAGGCCTAGCGGGATGAAAGATACGCAGTATTTT. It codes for CASRPSGMKDTQYF.

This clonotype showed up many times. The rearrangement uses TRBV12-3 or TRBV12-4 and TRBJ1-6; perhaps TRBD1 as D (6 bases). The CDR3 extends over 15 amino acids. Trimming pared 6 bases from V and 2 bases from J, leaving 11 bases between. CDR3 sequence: CASRLRTAYNSPLHF. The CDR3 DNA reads TGTGCCAGCAGATTAAGGACAGCCTATAATTCACCCCTCCACTTT.

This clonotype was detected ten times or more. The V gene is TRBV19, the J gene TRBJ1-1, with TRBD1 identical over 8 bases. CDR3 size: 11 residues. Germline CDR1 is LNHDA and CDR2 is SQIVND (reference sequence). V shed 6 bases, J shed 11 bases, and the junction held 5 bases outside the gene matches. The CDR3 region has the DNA TGTGCCAGTAGGCAGACAGGGGCGGCTTTCTTT. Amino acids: CASRQTGAAFF.

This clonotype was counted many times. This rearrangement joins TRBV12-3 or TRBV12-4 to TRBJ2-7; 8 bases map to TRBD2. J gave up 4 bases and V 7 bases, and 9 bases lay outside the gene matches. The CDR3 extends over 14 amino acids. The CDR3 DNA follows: TGTGCCAGCACCCGAGCGGGAGTGTTGTACGAGCAGTACTTC. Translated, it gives CASTRAGVLYEQYF.

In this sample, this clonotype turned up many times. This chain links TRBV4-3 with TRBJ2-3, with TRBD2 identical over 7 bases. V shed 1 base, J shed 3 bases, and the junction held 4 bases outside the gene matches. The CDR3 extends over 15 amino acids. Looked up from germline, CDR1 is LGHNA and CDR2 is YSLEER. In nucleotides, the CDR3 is TGCGCCAGCAGCCAAGGGGGGGGACGTACAGATACGCAGTATTTT. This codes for CASSQGGGRTDTQYF.

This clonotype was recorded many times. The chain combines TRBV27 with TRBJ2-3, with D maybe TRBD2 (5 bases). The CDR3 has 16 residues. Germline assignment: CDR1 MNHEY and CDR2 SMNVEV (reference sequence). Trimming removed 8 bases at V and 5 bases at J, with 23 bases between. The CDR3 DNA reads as TGTGCCAGCCGAAGTCCCGGACTCCCAACAAGAGATACGCAGTATTTT. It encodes CASRSPGLPTRDTQYF.

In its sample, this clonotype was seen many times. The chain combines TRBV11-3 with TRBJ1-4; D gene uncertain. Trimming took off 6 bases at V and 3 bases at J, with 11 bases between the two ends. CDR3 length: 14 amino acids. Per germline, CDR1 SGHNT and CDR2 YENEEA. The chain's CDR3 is CASRRSGANEKLFF. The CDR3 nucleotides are TGTGCCAGCAGGCGTAGCGGAGCTAATGAAAAACTGTTTTTT. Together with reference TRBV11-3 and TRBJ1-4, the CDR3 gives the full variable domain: EAGVVQSPRYKIIEKKQPVAFWCNPISGHNTLYWYLQNLGQGPELLIRYENEEAVDDSQLPKDRFSAERLKGVDSTLKIQPAELGDSAVYLCASRRSGANEKLFFGSGTQLSVL.

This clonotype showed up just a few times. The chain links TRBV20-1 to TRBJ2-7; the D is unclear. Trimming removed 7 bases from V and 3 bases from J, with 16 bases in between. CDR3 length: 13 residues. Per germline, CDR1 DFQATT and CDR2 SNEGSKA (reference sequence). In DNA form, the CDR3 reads TGCAGTGTTTACCACGGATCAAGCTACGAGCAGTACTTC. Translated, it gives CSVYHGSSYEQYF.

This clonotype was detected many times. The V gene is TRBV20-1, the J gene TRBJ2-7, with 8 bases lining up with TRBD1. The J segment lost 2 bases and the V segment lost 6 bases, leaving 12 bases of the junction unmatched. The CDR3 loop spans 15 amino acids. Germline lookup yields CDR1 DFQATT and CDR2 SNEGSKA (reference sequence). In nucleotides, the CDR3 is TGCAGTGCCGAGCCGCGATCAGGGGGCACCTACGAGCAGTACTTC. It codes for CSAEPRSGGTYEQYF.

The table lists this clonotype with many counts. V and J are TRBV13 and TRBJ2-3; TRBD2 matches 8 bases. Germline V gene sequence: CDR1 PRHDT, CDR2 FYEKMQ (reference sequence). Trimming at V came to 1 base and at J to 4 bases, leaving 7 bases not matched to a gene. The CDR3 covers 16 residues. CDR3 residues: CASSLAGGAHSDTQYF. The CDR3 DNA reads TGTGCCAGCAGCTTAGCCGGGGGGGCCCACTCAGATACGCAGTATTTT.

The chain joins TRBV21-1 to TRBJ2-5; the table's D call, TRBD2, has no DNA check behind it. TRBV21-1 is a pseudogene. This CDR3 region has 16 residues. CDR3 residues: CASSNGTSGREETQYF. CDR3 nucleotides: TGTGCCAGCAGCAACGGGACTAGCGGGAGGGAAGAGACCCAGTACTTC.

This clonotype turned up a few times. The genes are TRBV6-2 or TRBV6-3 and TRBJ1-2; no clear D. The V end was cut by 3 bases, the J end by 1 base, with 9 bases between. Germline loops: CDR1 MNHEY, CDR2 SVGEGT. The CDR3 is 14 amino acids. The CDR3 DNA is TGTGCCAGCAGTTATCTGGTCGATAACTATGGCTACACCTTC. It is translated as CASSYLVDNYGYTF.

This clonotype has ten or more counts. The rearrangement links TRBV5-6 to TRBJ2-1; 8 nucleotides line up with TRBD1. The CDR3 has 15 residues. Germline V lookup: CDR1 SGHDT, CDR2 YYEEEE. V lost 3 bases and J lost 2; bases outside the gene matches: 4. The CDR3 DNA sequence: TGTGCCAGCAGCTCTGGACAGGGTACCTACAATGAGCAGTTCTTC. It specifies CASSSGQGTYNEQFF.

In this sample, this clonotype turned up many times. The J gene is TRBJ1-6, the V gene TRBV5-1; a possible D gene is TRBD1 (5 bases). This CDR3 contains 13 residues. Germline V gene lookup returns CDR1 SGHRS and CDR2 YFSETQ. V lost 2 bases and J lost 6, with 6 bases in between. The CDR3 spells CASSFQGNSPLHF. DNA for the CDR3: TGCGCCAGCAGCTTTCAGGGTAATTCACCCCTCCACTTT. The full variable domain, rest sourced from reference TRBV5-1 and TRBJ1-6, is KAGVTQTPRYLIKTRGQQVTLSCSPISGHRSVSWYQQTPGQGLQFLFEYFSETQRNKGNFPGRFSGRQFSNSRSEMNVSTLELGDSALYLCASSFQGNSPLHFGNGTRLTVT.

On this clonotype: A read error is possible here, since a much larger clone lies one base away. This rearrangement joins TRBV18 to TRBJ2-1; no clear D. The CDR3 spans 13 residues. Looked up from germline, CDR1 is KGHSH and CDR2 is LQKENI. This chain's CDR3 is CASSLDRVNDQFF. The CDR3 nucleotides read TGTGCCAGCTCATTGGATAGGGTAAATGACCAGTTCTTC.

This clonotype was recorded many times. Written as DNA, the CDR3 is TGCAGTGCTACAGGGGGGGGGACTGAAGCTTTCTTT. Protein: CSATGGGTEAFF. This chain joins TRBV20-1 and TRBJ1-1; 7 bases line up with TRBD1. The CDR3 extends over 12 amino acids. The V gene end was trimmed by 4 bases and the J gene end by 5 bases; junction bases not matched to a gene: 4. The V gene's germline CDR1 is DFQATT and CDR2 SNEGSKA (reference sequence).

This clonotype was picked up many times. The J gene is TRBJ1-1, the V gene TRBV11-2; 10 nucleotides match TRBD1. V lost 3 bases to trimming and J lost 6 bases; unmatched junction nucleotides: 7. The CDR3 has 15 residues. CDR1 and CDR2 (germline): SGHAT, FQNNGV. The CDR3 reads CASSFLGQGWSEAFF. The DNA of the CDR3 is TGTGCCAGCAGCTTTTTGGGACAGGGGTGGTCTGAAGCTTTCTTT.

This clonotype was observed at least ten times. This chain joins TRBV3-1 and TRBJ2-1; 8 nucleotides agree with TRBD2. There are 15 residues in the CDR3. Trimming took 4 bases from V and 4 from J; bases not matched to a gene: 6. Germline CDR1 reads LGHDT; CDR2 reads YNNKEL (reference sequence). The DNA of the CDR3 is TGTGCCAGCAGCCCCAGACTAGCGACTTACAATGAGCAGTTCTTC. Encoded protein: CASSPRLATYNEQFF.

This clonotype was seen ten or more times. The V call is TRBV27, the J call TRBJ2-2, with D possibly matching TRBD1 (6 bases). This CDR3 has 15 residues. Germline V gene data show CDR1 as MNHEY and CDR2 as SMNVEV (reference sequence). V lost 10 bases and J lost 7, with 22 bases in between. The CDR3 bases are TGTGCCACCACTACCACGGCAGGGGCGGTCGGGGAGCTGTTTTTT. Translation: CATTTTAGAVGELFF.